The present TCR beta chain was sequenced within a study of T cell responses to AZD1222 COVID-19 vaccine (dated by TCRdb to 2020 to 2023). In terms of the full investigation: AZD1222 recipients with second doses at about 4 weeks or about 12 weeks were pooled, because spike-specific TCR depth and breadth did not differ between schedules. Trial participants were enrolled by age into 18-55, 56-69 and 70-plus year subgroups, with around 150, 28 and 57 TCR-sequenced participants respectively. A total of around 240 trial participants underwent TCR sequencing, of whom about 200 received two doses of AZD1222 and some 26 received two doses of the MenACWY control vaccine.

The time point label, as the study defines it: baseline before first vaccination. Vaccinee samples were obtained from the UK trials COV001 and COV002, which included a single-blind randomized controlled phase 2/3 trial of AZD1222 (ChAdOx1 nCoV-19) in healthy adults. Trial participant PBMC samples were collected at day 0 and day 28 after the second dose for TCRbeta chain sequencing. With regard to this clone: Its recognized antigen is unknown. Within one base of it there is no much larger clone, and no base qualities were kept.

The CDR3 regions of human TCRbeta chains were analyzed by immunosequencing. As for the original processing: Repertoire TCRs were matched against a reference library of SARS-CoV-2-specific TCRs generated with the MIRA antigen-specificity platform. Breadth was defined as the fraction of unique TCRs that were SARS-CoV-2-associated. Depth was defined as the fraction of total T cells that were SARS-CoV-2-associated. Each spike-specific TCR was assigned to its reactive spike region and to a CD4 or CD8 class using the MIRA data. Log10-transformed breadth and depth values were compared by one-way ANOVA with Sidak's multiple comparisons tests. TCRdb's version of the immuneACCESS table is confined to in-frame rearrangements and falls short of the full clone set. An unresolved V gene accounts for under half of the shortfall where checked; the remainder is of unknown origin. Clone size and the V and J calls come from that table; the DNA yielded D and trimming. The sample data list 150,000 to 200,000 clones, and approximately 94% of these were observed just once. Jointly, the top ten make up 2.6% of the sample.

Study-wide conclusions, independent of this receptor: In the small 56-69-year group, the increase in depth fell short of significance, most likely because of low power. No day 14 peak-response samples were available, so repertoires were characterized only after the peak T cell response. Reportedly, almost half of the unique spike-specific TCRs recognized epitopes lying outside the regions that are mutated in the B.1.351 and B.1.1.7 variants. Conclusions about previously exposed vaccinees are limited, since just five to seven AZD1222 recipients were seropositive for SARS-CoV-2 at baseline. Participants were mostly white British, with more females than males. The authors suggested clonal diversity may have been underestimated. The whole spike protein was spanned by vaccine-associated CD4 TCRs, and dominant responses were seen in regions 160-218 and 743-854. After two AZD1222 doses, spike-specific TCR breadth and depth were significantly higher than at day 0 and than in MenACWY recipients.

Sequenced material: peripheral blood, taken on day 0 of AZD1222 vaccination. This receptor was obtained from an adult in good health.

The DNA reads as follows: TGTGCCAGCAGTGGATCAGCGGGAGGGGGTACTACAGATACGCAGTATTTT. It translates to CASSGSAGGGTTDTQYF. Recombination connected TRBV28 to TRBJ2-3, and TRBD2 aligns with 10 junction nucleotides. The germline V gene provides CDR1 MDHEN and CDR2 SYDVKM. Including cysteine and phenylalanine, the CDR3 has 17 amino acids. Left in the record is the CDR3 DNA by itself, 51 bases read in frame from the first base. V and J are trimmed by 5 bases and 3 bases, and the gene matches miss 11 bases of the junction.